One and the same sample provided the 20 T cell receptor beta chains below, sequenced in a study of T-cell reconstitution after alpha-beta-depleted transplantation in children. The TCRbeta library was prepared with unique molecular identifiers. MiXCR, run by TCRdb on the PCR reads, gives a single entry per CDR3 protein. Of about a million distinct CDR3 sequences listed, roughly 29% are singletons. Here the sequenced sample was PBMCs, mostly from graft donor cells, taken 360 days after TCRalphabeta/CD19-depleted stem cell transplant. The receptors were sampled from a boy in the first two years of life who had a stem cell transplant for SCID, so the T cells may come from the graft donor.

With regard to this clonotype: Compared with germline, one end of the junction differs, possibly owing to a read error. The genes are TRBV23-1 and TRBJ2-1; D is ambiguous. TRBV23-1 is assigned to the ORF class and has an uncertain function. CDR3 length: 16 amino acids. This CDR3 is CASTKSEAETYYEQFF. CDR3 in DNA: TGCGCCAGCACCAAGAGCGAGGCAGAAACCTACTATGAGCAGTTCTTC.

There are many counts of this clonotype. The chain couples TRBV12-3 or TRBV12-4 to TRBJ1-1; D gene unclear. The CDR3 covers 12 residues. Between the trimmed V and J ends, which lost 3 bases and 1 base, there was a span of 3 bases. CDR3 DNA sequence: TGTGCCAGCAGTTTCTCGAACACTGAAGCTTTCTTT. Protein sequence: CASSFSNTEAFF.

The V call is TRBV20-1, the J call TRBJ2-7, with 8 nucleotides matching TRBD1. V lost 5 bases and J lost 2; bases outside the gene matches: 14. CDR1 and CDR2 from the germline V gene are DFQATT and SNEGSKA (reference sequence). The CDR3 runs to 16 residues. The CDR3 coding sequence is TGCAGTGCTGAGGGCCGCGGGACAGGCGACCCCTACGAGCAGTACTTC. Protein: CSAEGRGTGDPYEQYF.

This clonotype has only a few counts. The chain links TRBV5-6 to TRBJ2-7, with D tentatively TRBD1 or TRBD2 (5 bases each). The ends were cut back, 0 bases at V and 2 bases at J, with 12 bases in the middle. Per germline, CDR1 SGHDT and CDR2 YYEEEE. This CDR3 has 15 amino acids. CDR3 in amino acids: CASSLGGRRTYEQYF. CDR3 DNA sequence: TGTGCCAGCAGCTTGGGGGGGAGAAGGACCTACGAGCAGTACTTC. Full variable domain (rest looked up from reference TRBV5-6 and TRBJ2-7): DAGVTQSPTHLIKTRGQQVTLRCSPKSGHDTVSWYQQALGQGPQFIFQYYEEEERQRGNFPDRFSGHQFPNYSSELNVNALLLGDSALYLCASSLGGRRTYEQYFGPGTRLTVT.

The chain recombines TRBV7-9 with TRBJ1-6; the match to TRBD1 covers 8 bases. Germline V gene sequence: CDR1 SEHNR, CDR2 FQNEAQ (reference sequence). There are 17 residues in the CDR3. V dropped 5 bases and J dropped 0; count of bases not matched to a gene: 6. The DNA for the CDR3 is TGTGCCAGCAGCACCATTGACAGGGGCTCCTATAATTCACCCCTCCACTTT. It is translated as CASSTIDRGSYNSPLHF.

The genes are TRBV18 and TRBJ2-1; 9 bases agree with TRBD2. This CDR3 contains 15 residues. The V and J ends lost 5 bases and 0 bases, in that order; junction bases with no gene match: 2. CDR1 and CDR2 (germline): KGHSH, LQKENI. The CDR3 coding sequence is TGTGCCAGCTCAGAAGCGGGGGGCTCCTACAATGAGCAGTTCTTC. It specifies CASSEAGGSYNEQFF.

V and J are TRBV11-2 and TRBJ2-3; 16 bases map to TRBD2. Germline CDR1 is SGHAT and CDR2 is FQNNGV. There are 19 residues in the CDR3. With V trimmed by 2 bases and J by 6 bases, 11 bases remained unmatched. The CDR3 DNA sequence: TGTGCCAGCAGCTTAACCGGGACTAGCGGGGGGGCGTTTTTGGATACGCAGTATTTT. Its translation is CASSLTGTSGGAFLDTQYF.

This clonotype was found a few times. The chain employs TRBV20-1 and TRBJ2-2, with TRBD1 matching 9 bases. CDR1 is DFQATT, CDR2 SNEGSKA, per germline (reference sequence). The CDR3 is 15 residues long. J was trimmed by 1 base and V by 3 bases; bases with no gene match: 3. CDR3 residues: CSARLGQGNTGELFF. The CDR3 bases are TGCAGTGCTAGGCTGGGACAGGGGAACACCGGGGAGCTGTTTTTT.

The rearrangement links TRBV24-1 to TRBJ1-4; 7 bases are shared with TRBD1. The CDR3 extends over 15 amino acids. Germline CDR1 is KGHDR and CDR2 is SFDVKD. V was pared by 9 bases and J by 4 bases, with 10 bases of the junction left unmatched. CDR3 bases: TGTGCCACCCAGGACAGGCCTGCAGTTAATGAAAAACTGTTTTTT. It translates to CATQDRPAVNEKLFF.

This clonotype was observed many times. The gene calls are TRBV12-3 or TRBV12-4 and TRBJ2-1, with D perhaps matching TRBD1 or TRBD2 (6 bases each). Trimming pared 2 bases from V and 2 bases from J, leaving 10 bases between. The CDR3 is 15 residues long. The CDR3 protein is CASSLMGGTYNEQFF. The CDR3 DNA sequence: TGTGCCAGCAGTTTAATGGGGGGCACCTACAATGAGCAGTTCTTC.

This clonotype came up many times. The CDR3 region is CASSLGGLAVDTQYF. The CDR3 bases are TGTGCCAGCAGTTTAGGGGGATTAGCAGTGGATACGCAGTATTTT. The chain joins TRBV12-3 or TRBV12-4 to TRBJ2-3; D is undetermined. The V end was cut by 1 base, the J end by 6 bases, with 14 bases between. The CDR3 extends over 15 amino acids.

This clonotype was detected a few times. The chain links TRBV9 to TRBJ2-3; D may be TRBD1 or TRBD2 (5 bases each). Trimming left V 4 bases short and J 6 bases short, with 15 bases between. The CDR3 has 14 residues. From germline, CDR1 is SGDLS and CDR2 YYNGEE. The CDR3 DNA reads TGTGCCAGCAGCAACCGTCCGGGGCCGGATACGCAGTATTTT. It encodes CASSNRPGPDTQYF.

This clonotype was counted only a few times. The chain combines TRBV12-3 or TRBV12-4 with TRBJ2-7, with TRBD2 matching over 8 bases. The V and J ends lost 5 bases and 6 bases, in that order; junction bases with no gene match: 12. There are 15 residues in the CDR3. DNA for the CDR3: TGTGCCAGCAGTCCCGTGGGGACTAGTTACAGCGAGCAGTACTTC. Translating gives CASSPVGTSYSEQYF.

This clonotype was detected only a few times. The V gene is TRBV5-1, the J gene TRBJ2-1; TRBD2 might be the D (5 bases). Germline V gene data show CDR1 as SGHRS and CDR2 as YFSETQ. Trimming removed 6 bases from V and 7 bases from J, with 20 bases in between. The CDR3 extends over 15 amino acids. Written as DNA, the CDR3 is TGCGCCAGCAATCAATGGAGTATTCGGGGTAATGAGCAGTTCTTC. The encoded protein is CASNQWSIRGNEQFF.

In its sample, this clonotype was seen many times. The chain recombines TRBV3-1 with TRBJ1-1; unclear D gene. The CDR3 sequence is 12 residues long. CDR1 and CDR2 from the germline V gene are LGHDT and YNNKEL (reference sequence). Trimming stripped 3 bases from V and 1 base from J, with 3 bases between. The CDR3 DNA is TGTGCCAGCAGCCATCCGAACACTGAAGCTTTCTTT. Its translation is CASSHPNTEAFF.

This sequence joins TRBV7-4 and TRBJ2-7; 7 nucleotides agree with TRBD2. The CDR3 consists of 12 residues. J lost 7 bases, V lost 9 bases, and 9 bases had no gene match. Germline lookup yields CDR1 SGHVT and CDR2 SQSDAQ. CDR3 nucleotide sequence: TGTGCCAGGGGGGAGGGGTCCCGGGAGCAGTACTTC. It translates to CARGEGSREQYF.

J is TRBJ1-1 and V is TRBV4-3; D perhaps matches TRBD1 (5 bases). This CDR3 has 15 residues. The V gene lost 6 bases and the J gene lost 2 bases, with 16 bases spanning the gap. Per the germline V gene, CDR1 is LGHNA and CDR2 is YSLEER. The CDR3 region has the DNA TGCGCCAGCAGTGCACGAGTGGGGCACAACACTGAAGCTTTCTTT. Its translation is CASSARVGHNTEAFF.

V and J are TRBV20-1 and TRBJ2-7; no firm D call. This CDR3 spans 14 amino acids. Germline-derived CDR1 and CDR2 are DFQATT and SNEGSKA (reference sequence). Trimming left V 6 bases short and J 7 bases short, with 22 bases between. The CDR3 protein is CSATTPTQVLEQYF. DNA of the CDR3: TGCAGTGCCACAACCCCGACTCAGGTGCTAGAGCAGTACTTC.

The chain combines TRBV4-2 with TRBJ2-5; D not certain. The V end lost 0 bases, the J end lost 1 base, and 9 bases lay between the germline ends. The CDR3 has 15 residues. Germline V gene lookup returns CDR1 LGHNA and CDR2 YNFKEQ. The CDR3, as DNA: TGTGCCAGCAGCCAAGATTCAGGATTCCAAGAGACCCAGTACTTC. It encodes CASSQDSGFQETQYF.

This clonotype was seen once. This sequence joins TRBV5-1 and TRBJ2-2, with D perhaps matching TRBD2 (6 bases). The germline V and J ends were trimmed by 0 bases and 5 bases, with 14 bases remaining between them. The CDR3 runs to 16 residues. In germline, CDR1 is SGHRS, CDR2 YFSETQ. The CDR3 nucleotides read TGCGCCAGCAGCTTGGTAGCCCCTGGGGGGACCGGGGAGCTGTTTTTT. Its translation: CASSLVAPGGTGELFF.